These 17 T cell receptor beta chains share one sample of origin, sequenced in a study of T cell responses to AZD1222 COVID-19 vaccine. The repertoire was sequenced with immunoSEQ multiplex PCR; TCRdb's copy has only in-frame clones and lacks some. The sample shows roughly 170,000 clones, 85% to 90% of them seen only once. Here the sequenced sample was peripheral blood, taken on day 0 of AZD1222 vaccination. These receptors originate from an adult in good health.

The CDR3 coding sequence is TGTGCCAGCAGTGGGATAGCGGGGGGGGAGGAGCAGTTCTTC. Its translation is CASSGIAGGEEQFF. The chain joins TRBV2 to TRBJ2-1, with 11 bases identical to TRBD2. Germline V gene sequence: CDR1 SNHLY, CDR2 FYNNEI. This CDR3 comprises 14 residues. V lost 4 bases and J lost 10; bases outside the gene matches: 6.

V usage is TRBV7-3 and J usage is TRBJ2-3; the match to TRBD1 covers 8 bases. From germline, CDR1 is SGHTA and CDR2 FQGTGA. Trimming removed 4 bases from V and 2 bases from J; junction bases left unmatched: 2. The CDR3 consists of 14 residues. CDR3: CASSSTGATDTQYF. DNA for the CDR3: TGTGCCAGCAGCTCGACAGGGGCCACAGATACGCAGTATTTT.

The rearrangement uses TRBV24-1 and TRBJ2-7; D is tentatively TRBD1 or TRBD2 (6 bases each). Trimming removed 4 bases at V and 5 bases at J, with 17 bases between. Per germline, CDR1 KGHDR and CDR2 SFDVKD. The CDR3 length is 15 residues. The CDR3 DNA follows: TGTGCCACCAGTGAAACCGGGGGACAAAGCGACGAGCAGTACTTC. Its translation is CATSETGGQSDEQYF.

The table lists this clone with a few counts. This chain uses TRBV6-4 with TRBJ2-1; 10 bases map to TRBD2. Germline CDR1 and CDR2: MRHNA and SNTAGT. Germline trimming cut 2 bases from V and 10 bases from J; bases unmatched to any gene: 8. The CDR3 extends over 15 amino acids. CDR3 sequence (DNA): TGTGCCAGCAGTGACAAGAGCGGGAGGGCCTGGGAGCAGTTCTTC. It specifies CASSDKSGRAWEQFF.

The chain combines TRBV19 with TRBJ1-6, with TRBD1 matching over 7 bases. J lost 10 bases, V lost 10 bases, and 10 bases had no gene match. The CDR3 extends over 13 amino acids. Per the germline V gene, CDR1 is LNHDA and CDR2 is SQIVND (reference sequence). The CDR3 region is CATATGPGSPLHF. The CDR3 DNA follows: TGTGCCACCGCGACAGGGCCGGGGTCACCCCTCCACTTT.

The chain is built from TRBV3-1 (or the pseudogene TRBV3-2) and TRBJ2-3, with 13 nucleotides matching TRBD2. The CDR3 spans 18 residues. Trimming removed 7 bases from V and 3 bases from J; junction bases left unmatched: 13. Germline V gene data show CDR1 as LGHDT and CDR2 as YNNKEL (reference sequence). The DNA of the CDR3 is TGTGCCAGCACCCAGGGAGGACTAGCGGGAGACGCGACAGATACGCAGTATTTT. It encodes CASTQGGLAGDATDTQYF.

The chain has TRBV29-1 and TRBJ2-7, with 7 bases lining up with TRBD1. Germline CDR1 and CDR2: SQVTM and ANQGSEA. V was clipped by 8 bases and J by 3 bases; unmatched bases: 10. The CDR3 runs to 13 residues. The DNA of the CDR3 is TGCAGCACCATCGACAGGGTGGACTACGAGCAGTACTTC. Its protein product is CSTIDRVDYEQYF.

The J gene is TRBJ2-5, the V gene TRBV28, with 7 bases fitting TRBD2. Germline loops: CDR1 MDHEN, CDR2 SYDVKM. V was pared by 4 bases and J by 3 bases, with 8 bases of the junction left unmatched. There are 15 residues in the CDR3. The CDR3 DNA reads TGTGCCAGCAGTTCTGCGGGGGTGGGGAAAGAGACCCAGTACTTC. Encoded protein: CASSSAGVGKETQYF. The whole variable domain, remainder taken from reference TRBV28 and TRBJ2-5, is DVKVTQSSRYLVKRTGEKVFLECVQDMDHENMFWYRQDPGLGLRLIYFSYDVKMKEKGDIPEGYSVSREKKERFSLILESASTNQTSMYLCASSSAGVGKETQYFGPGTRLLVL.

The CDR3 spells CASISTQETQYF. The CDR3, as DNA: TGTGCCAGCATCTCGACCCAAGAGACCCAGTACTTC. V and J are TRBV7-9 and TRBJ2-5; no clear D gene. This CDR3 is built from 12 residues. Germline V gives CDR1 SEHNR, CDR2 FQNEAQ (reference sequence). Trimming removed 7 bases at V and 1 base at J, with 7 bases between.

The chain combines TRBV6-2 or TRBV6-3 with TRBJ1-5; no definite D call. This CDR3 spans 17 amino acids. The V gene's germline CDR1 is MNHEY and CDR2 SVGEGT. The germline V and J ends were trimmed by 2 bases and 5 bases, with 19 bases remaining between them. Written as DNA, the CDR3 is TGTGCCAGCAGTTACCCGGAAGGCCCAAGCAAACATCAGCCCCAGCATTTT. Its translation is CASSYPEGPSKHQPQHF.

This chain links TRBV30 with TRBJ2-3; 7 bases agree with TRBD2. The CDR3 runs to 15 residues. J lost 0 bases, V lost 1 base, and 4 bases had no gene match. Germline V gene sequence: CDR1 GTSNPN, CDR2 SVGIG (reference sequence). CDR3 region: CAWSAGRGSTDTQYF. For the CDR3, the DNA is TGTGCCTGGAGTGCGGGGCGGGGGAGCACAGATACGCAGTATTTT.

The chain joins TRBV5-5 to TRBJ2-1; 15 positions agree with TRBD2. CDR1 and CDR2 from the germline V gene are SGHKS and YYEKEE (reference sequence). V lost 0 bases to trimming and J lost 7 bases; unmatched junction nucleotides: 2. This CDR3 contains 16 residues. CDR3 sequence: CASSLAGLAGGNEQFF. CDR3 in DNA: TGTGCCAGCAGCTTGGCCGGACTAGCGGGAGGGAATGAGCAGTTCTTC.

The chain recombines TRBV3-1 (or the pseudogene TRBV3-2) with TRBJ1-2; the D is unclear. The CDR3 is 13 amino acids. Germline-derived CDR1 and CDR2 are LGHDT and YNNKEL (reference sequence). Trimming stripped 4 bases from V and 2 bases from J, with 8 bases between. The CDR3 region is CASSPSSNYGYTF. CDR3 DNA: TGTGCCAGCAGCCCTAGCAGCAACTATGGCTACACCTTC.

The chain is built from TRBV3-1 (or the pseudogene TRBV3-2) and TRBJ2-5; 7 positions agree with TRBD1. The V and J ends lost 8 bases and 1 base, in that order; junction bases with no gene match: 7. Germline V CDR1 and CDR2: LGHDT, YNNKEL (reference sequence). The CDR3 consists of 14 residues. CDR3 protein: CASVFTGVQETQYF. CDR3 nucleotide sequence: TGTGCCAGCGTATTCACAGGGGTCCAAGAGACCCAGTACTTC.

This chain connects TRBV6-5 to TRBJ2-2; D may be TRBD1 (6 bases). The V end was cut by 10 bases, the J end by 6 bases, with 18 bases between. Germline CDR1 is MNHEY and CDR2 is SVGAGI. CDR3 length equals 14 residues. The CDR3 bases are TGTGCCAACCGTTACAGGGTATCGGCCGGGGAGCTGTTTTTT. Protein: CANRYRVSAGELFF.

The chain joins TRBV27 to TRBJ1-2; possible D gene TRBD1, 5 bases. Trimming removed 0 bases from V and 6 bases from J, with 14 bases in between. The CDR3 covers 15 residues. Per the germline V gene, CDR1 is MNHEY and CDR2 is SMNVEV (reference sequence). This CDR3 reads CASSLSGAERNGYTF. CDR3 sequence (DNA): TGTGCCAGCAGTTTATCCGGGGCCGAAAGGAATGGCTACACCTTC.

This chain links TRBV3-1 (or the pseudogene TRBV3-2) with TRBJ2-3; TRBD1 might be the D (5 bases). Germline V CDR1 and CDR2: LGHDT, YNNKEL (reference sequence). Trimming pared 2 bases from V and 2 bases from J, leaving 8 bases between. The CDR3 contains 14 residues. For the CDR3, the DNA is TGTGCCAGCAGCCAAACAGGAAACACAGATACGCAGTATTTT. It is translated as CASSQTGNTDTQYF.